Shown below are 27 T cell receptor beta chains from a single sample sequenced in a study of beta chain features in type 1 diabetes. Expressed TCRB transcripts were sequenced because the isolated RNA had all been reverse transcribed beforehand. Clones were sequenced by immunoSEQ multiplex PCR, and TCRdb holds only the in-frame ones, with some missing. The data hold about 360,000 clones, with around 12% observed a single time. Sequenced material: naive CD4+ T cells from blood. The receptors were gathered from a man between 18 and 29 years old in good health.

This clone was picked up a small number of times. The chain uses TRBV28 and TRBJ2-5; 8 bases line up with TRBD2. The CDR3 spans 14 residues. Germline values: CDR1 MDHEN, CDR2 SYDVKM. V shed 6 bases and J 5 bases; nucleotides not matched to a gene: 8. The CDR3: CASSYSGNPETQYF. The CDR3 region has the DNA TGTGCCAGCAGCTATAGCGGGAACCCCGAGACCCAGTACTTC.

A few counts support this clone. The identical CDR3 is also encoded by other nucleotide sequences in the sample. The chain combines TRBV18 with TRBJ2-5; D might be TRBD2 (5 bases). Germline V gives CDR1 KGHSH, CDR2 LQKENI. V was clipped by 3 bases and J by 5 bases, with 10 bases between them. The CDR3 sequence is 13 residues long. Here the CDR3 reads CASSPGGLETQYF. CDR3 DNA: TGTGCCAGCTCACCTGGAGGTTTGGAGACCCAGTACTTC.

The rearrangement uses TRBV28 and TRBJ2-5, with 7 bases that match TRBD1. The germline gives CDR1 MDHEN, CDR2 SYDVKM. Trimming cost V 6 bases and J 5 bases; bases outside gene matches: 12. This CDR3 is 15 amino acids long. The CDR3 DNA follows: TGTGCCAGCAGACCGACAGGGAAGGTCCGGGAGACCCAGTACTTC. Translated, it gives CASRPTGKVRETQYF.

This chain uses TRBV4-2 with TRBJ1-5, with 7 bases that match TRBD1. The ends lost 2 bases at V and 1 base at J; junction bases unmatched: 2. CDR1 is LGHNA and CDR2 is YNFKEQ in the germline V gene. This CDR3 has 15 residues. CDR3 nucleotide sequence: TGTGCCAGCAGCCAACAGGGGGAAAGCAATCAGCCCCAGCATTTT. Its protein product is CASSQQGESNQPQHF.

This clone was observed a few times. The chain has TRBV11-2 and TRBJ2-5; 8 nucleotides agree with TRBD1. Germline CDR1 SGHAT, CDR2 FQNNGV. This CDR3 contains 20 residues. V trimming: 0 bases; J trimming: 3 bases; junction bases outside the gene matches: 18. The CDR3 loop reads CASSLDLGQVGFGSKETQYF. Here the CDR3 DNA reads TGTGCCAGCAGCTTAGATCTGGGACAGGTTGGATTTGGTTCTAAAGAGACCCAGTACTTC. The variable domain in full, with the rest retrieved from reference TRBV11-2 and TRBJ2-5, is EAGVAQSPRYKIIEKRQSVAFWCNPISGHATLYWYQQILGQGPKLLIQFQNNGVVDDSQLPKDRFSAERLKGVDSTLKIQPAKLEDSAVYLCASSLDLGQVGFGSKETQYFGPGTRLLVL.

On this clone: A junction boundary mismatches the germline segment, possibly from a read error. V usage is TRBV5-1 and J usage is TRBJ2-7; 12 bases are shared with TRBD2. Germline-derived CDR1 and CDR2 are SGHRS and YFSETQ. The CDR3 has 15 amino acids. CDR3 coding DNA: TGCGCCAGCACCTTGACTAGCGGGAGTTTCTACGAGCAGTACTTC. As protein: CASTLTSGSFYEQYF.

A few counts support this clone. The chain couples TRBV29-1 to TRBJ2-7, with 8 bases aligning to TRBD1. The V segment lost 4 bases and the J segment 4 bases; nucleotides outside the gene matches: 12. Germline assignment: CDR1 SQVTM and CDR2 ANQGSEA. The CDR3 is made up of 15 amino acids. CDR3 amino acids: CSVADRGALRYEQYF. CDR3 DNA sequence: TGCAGCGTTGCCGACAGGGGTGCTTTGAGGTACGAGCAGTACTTC.

V and J are TRBV13 and TRBJ1-6, with 7 bases fitting TRBD1. The V segment lost 4 bases and the J segment 3 bases; nucleotides outside the gene matches: 3. CDR3 length: 15 residues. Germline loops: CDR1 PRHDT, CDR2 FYEKMQ (reference sequence). The CDR3 sequence: CASSSWTGYNSPLHF. The CDR3 nucleotides are TGTGCCAGCAGCTCCTGGACAGGCTATAATTCACCCCTCCACTTT.

Only a few counts were recorded for this clone. The chain couples TRBV30 to TRBJ2-1, with 7 nucleotides matching TRBD2. The V and J ends lost 4 bases and 7 bases, in that order; junction bases with no gene match: 13. CDR3 size: 15 residues. Germline assignment: CDR1 GTSNPN and CDR2 SVGIG (reference sequence). The CDR3 loop reads CAWNVVGGGVNEQFF. The DNA for the CDR3 is TGTGCCTGGAATGTAGTGGGCGGGGGTGTGAATGAGCAGTTCTTC.

The chain joins TRBV5-1 to TRBJ1-1; 7 bases align to TRBD1. With V trimmed by 4 bases and J by 1 base, 7 bases remained unmatched. This CDR3 is 15 amino acids long. Germline CDR1 SGHRS, CDR2 YFSETQ. The CDR3 coding sequence is TGCGCCAGCAGCCTAAGACAGGGCCCGAACACTGAAGCTTTCTTT. Its translation: CASSLRQGPNTEAFF.

The genes are TRBV30 and TRBJ1-5; a weak D match, TRBD1 (5 bases). Trimming took 0 bases from V and 7 from J, leaving 10 bases between them. This CDR3 is built from 13 residues. From germline, CDR1 is GTSNPN and CDR2 SVGIG (reference sequence). The CDR3: CAWSVLDRQPQHF. The CDR3 DNA sequence: TGTGCCTGGAGTGTCTTAGACAGACAGCCCCAGCATTTT.

This clone has just a few counts. V gene TRBV25-1 combines with J gene TRBJ2-3; possible D gene TRBD2, 6 bases. Trimming took off 2 bases at V and 2 bases at J, with 14 bases between the two ends. The CDR3 runs 16 residues. Germline V gives CDR1 MGHDK, CDR2 SYGVNS. Here the CDR3 reads CASSEGRLADTDTQYF. The CDR3 DNA sequence: TGTGCCAGCAGTGAAGGGCGATTAGCGGACACAGATACGCAGTATTTT.

As for this clone: Different DNA sequences within this sample yield the same CDR3. J is TRBJ1-1 and V is TRBV6-5; D is possibly TRBD1 (5 bases). This CDR3 contains 14 residues. The germline gives CDR1 MNHEY, CDR2 SVGAGI. V was shortened by 2 bases and J by 1 base, with 8 bases between the two germline ends. In nucleotides, the CDR3 is TGTGCCAGCAGTTACCTGGGGCCGAACACTGAAGCTTTCTTT. It is translated as CASSYLGPNTEAFF.

Here the CDR3 reads CAWTGRSHLVVYGYTF. In nucleotides, the CDR3 is TGTGCCTGGACGGGGAGGTCCCACCTTGTGGTCTATGGCTACACCTTC. J is TRBJ1-2 and V is TRBV30; D is unresolved. The V gene lost 4 bases and the J gene lost 4 bases, with 22 bases spanning the gap. The CDR3 runs 16 residues. From germline, CDR1 is GTSNPN and CDR2 SVGIG (reference sequence).

V usage is TRBV5-1 and J usage is TRBJ2-1, with 10 bases matching TRBD2. Germline V gene sequence: CDR1 SGHRS, CDR2 YFSETQ. The CDR3 contains 16 residues. The ends lost 2 bases at V and 9 bases at J; junction bases unmatched: 11. The CDR3 coding sequence is TGCGCCAGCAGCTTTTCGAGCGGGGGGGCCTGGGGTGAGCAGTTCTTC. As protein: CASSFSSGGAWGEQFF.

In this sample, this clone turned up a few times. V gene TRBV5-1 combines with J gene TRBJ2-7; 11 bases align to TRBD1. The germline CDR1 and CDR2 sequences are SGHRS and YFSETQ. The CDR3 loop spans 15 amino acids. Germline trimming cut 5 bases from V and 4 bases from J; bases unmatched to any gene: 8. This CDR3 reads CASRQSGQGGYEQYF. Here the CDR3 DNA reads TGCGCCAGCAGACAATCGGGACAGGGGGGATACGAGCAGTACTTC.

The rearrangement uses TRBV6-1 and TRBJ1-3; TRBD1 agrees at 8 bases. V was pared by 6 bases and J by 4 bases, with 5 bases of the junction left unmatched. CDR1 and CDR2 (germline): MNHNS, SASEGT. This CDR3 region has 14 residues. The CDR3 protein is CASSKDRAGNTIYF. As DNA, the CDR3 is TGTGCCAGCAGCAAGGACAGGGCCGGAAACACCATATATTTT.

The chain joins TRBV5-1 to TRBJ2-7; 11 nucleotides align to TRBD2. Germline V CDR1 and CDR2: SGHRS, YFSETQ. The CDR3 sequence is 17 residues long. V gave up 0 bases and J gave up 5 bases; unmatched junction bases: 10. The CDR3: CASSLDLTSGSVNEQYF. The CDR3 DNA is TGCGCCAGCAGCTTGGACCTCACTAGCGGGAGCGTCAACGAGCAGTACTTC. Combining the CDR3 with reference TRBV5-1 and TRBJ2-7 gives the whole variable domain KAGVTQTPRYLIKTRGQQVTLSCSPISGHRSVSWYQQTPGQGLQFLFEYFSETQRNKGNFPGRFSGRQFSNSRSEMNVSTLELGDSALYLCASSLDLTSGSVNEQYFGPGTRLTVT.

J is TRBJ2-3 and V is TRBV18; the D is unclear. The germline V and J ends were trimmed by 3 bases and 9 bases, with 13 bases remaining between them. The CDR3 length is 13 residues. CDR1 is KGHSH, CDR2 LQKENI, per germline. The CDR3 region has the DNA TGTGCCAGCTCACCTCCCTTACCTAACACGCAGTATTTT. Protein product: CASSPPLPNTQYF.

This clone was found a few times. This chain joins TRBV28 and TRBJ2-7; D gene unclear. With 4 bases removed from V and 0 bases from J, the gap between germline ends came to 13 bases. CDR1 is MDHEN, CDR2 SYDVKM, per germline. The CDR3 extends over 15 amino acids. The CDR3 sequence: CASSSPGGFSYEQYF. Written as DNA, the CDR3 is TGTGCCAGCAGTTCACCAGGTGGCTTCTCCTACGAGCAGTACTTC.

The gene calls are TRBV5-1 and TRBJ2-1, with D perhaps matching TRBD2 (5 bases). The CDR3 sequence is 13 residues long. Looked up from germline, CDR1 is SGHRS and CDR2 is YFSETQ. Trimming removed 7 bases from V and 12 bases from J, with 20 bases in between. CDR3 nucleotide sequence: TGCGCCAGCGCCGATCTGAGCGGTTTAGTGCAGTTCTTC. Translated: CASADLSGLVQFF.

The chain has TRBV5-4 and TRBJ2-1; D remains ambiguous. CDR1 is SGHNT and CDR2 is YYREEE in the germline V gene (reference sequence). V gave up 4 bases and J gave up 8 bases, with 7 bases separating them. There are 11 residues in the CDR3. In DNA, the CDR3 is TGTGCCAGCAGCCAACTGTATGAGCAGTTCTTC. This encodes CASSQLYEQFF.

The J gene is TRBJ1-1, the V gene TRBV28; 10 bases map to TRBD1. Germline trimming cut 6 bases from V and 7 bases from J; bases unmatched to any gene: 5. CDR1 and CDR2 from the germline V gene are MDHEN and SYDVKM. The CDR3 sequence is 13 residues long. The CDR3 protein is CASSDRGQGEAFF. DNA for the CDR3: TGTGCCAGCAGCGACAGGGGGCAAGGTGAAGCTTTCTTT.

The J gene is TRBJ2-7, the V gene TRBV29-1; 7 bases are a match to TRBD1. The CDR3 extends over 13 amino acids. V was clipped by 6 bases and J by 2 bases; unmatched bases: 7. CDR1 and CDR2 from the germline V gene are SQVTM and ANQGSEA. CDR3 amino acids: CSVGDRDAYEQYF. The CDR3 DNA reads TGCAGCGTAGGGGACAGAGACGCCTACGAGCAGTACTTC.

The chain employs TRBV6-5 and TRBJ2-2; D unclear. The CDR3 runs 15 residues. V gave up 5 bases and J gave up 0 bases, with 10 bases separating them. CDR1 is MNHEY, CDR2 SVGAGI, per germline. The CDR3 DNA follows: TGTGCCAGCAGTCGACACCTCGCGAACACCGGGGAGCTGTTTTTT. This codes for CASSRHLANTGELFF.

This clone was picked up a small number of times. The chain carries TRBV4-2 and TRBJ1-2; possible D gene TRBD1, 5 bases. Germline V gene lookup returns CDR1 LGHNA and CDR2 YNFKEQ. V lost 4 bases and J 3 bases, leaving 12 bases between the germline ends. CDR3 length equals 14 residues. The CDR3 DNA is TGTGCCAGCAGCCCAGGGTTTGTAGACTATGGCTACACCTTC. It specifies CASSPGFVDYGYTF.

This clone came up a few times. This chain joins TRBV10-3 and TRBJ2-3; D uncertain. The V gene's germline CDR1 is ENHRY and CDR2 SYGVKD. The CDR3 runs to 11 residues. V was shortened by 7 bases and J by 6 bases, with 8 bases between the two germline ends. CDR3 DNA sequence: TGTGCCATCATGGCCTCGGATACGCAGTATTTT. This sequence encodes CAIMASDTQYF.